This T cell receptor (beta chain) was sequenced in a study of beta chain features in type 1 diabetes. Findings and caveats of the study: For type 1 diabetes patients, VDJ junctions showed fewer insertions and more deletions. Shorter TCRB CDR3s, moderately but significantly so, marked every one of the four CD4+ subsets in Type 1 diabetes patients.

The CDR3 extends over 13 amino acids. Per the germline V gene, CDR1 is SGHDT and CDR2 is YYEEEE. V was shortened by 5 bases and J by 1 base, with 10 bases between the two germline ends. Details on this clone: Its antigen is still unknown.

Investigators reverse transcribed all isolated RNA, so they sequenced expressed TCRB transcripts. Measured with immunoSEQ multiplex PCR; TCRdb has only the in-frame clones, and not every one. The data contain hundreds of thousands of clones, roughly an eighth of them singletons. The rearrangement links TRBV5-6 to TRBJ2-7; D gene uncertain. This TCR was recovered from a man younger than 35 with type 1 diabetes. The specimen was naive CD4+ T cells from blood. This CDR3 is CASSPTPSYEQYF. In DNA form, the CDR3 reads TGTGCCAGCAGTCCGACACCATCCTACGAGCAGTACTTC.